This T cell receptor (beta chain) was sequenced for a study of graft-versus-host responses after intestinal transplantation. The CDR3 has 13 residues. The germline V gene has CDR1 SGHRS and CDR2 YFSETQ. The V end lost 1 base, the J end lost 5 bases, and 6 bases lay between the germline ends. For this clone: The target antigen is unknown.

Clones were sequenced by immunoSEQ multiplex PCR, and TCRdb holds only the in-frame ones, with some missing. The repertoire consists of some 110,000 clones, with around nine tenths occurring once and the leading ten covering roughly 0.24%. This chain links TRBV5-1 with TRBJ2-2; perhaps TRBD2 as D (6 bases). This TCR derives from a human donor who was the organ donor for an intestinal transplant. The sequencing used unstimulated CD4+ T cells sorted from spleen or lymph node cells, collected before transplant. The CDR3 coding sequence is TGCGCCAGCAGCTTGCGGGAGACCGGGGAGCTGTTTTTT. It specifies CASSLRETGELFF.